The source of this T cell receptor (beta chain) is a study of blood T cell repertoires in COVID-19. Looking at the study overall: Samples of COVID-19 (acute and convalescent) were obtained from the United States, Italy and Spain.

The assay was immunoSEQ multiplex PCR, and TCRdb's table has in-frame clones only and misses some. The sample lists about 78,000 clones, around nine tenths occurring once. J lost 0 bases, V lost 4 bases, and 11 bases had no gene match. CDR3 length: 18 residues. The sequence was collected from a man aged 45-65 years with active or convalescent COVID-19. The sequenced sample consisted of peripheral blood. The chain links TRBV6-7 to TRBJ1-5; 8 bases line up with TRBD1. TRBV6-7 is labeled an ORF, and its function is uncertain. DNA of the CDR3: TGTGCCAGCAGTTCCCCCGTCCGAGACAGGGGTAGCAATCAGCCCCAGCATTTT. The encoded protein is CASSSPVRDRGSNQPQHF.